This T cell receptor beta chain was obtained from a study of T cell responses to AZD1222 COVID-19 vaccine (dated by TCRdb to about 2021). Some background on the complete study: AZD1222 recipients whose second dose came at about 4 weeks and those whose second dose came at about 12 weeks were combined into one group, since spike-specific TCR depth and breadth did not differ between the two schedules. A total of 230 to 250 trial participants underwent TCR sequencing, of whom some 210 received two doses of AZD1222 and about 25 received two doses of the MenACWY control vaccine. Trial participants were enrolled by age into 18-55, 56-69 and 70-plus year subgroups, with roughly 160, 29 and 62 TCR-sequenced participants respectively. General study outcomes and caveats: The vaccine-associated CD4 TCRs covered the entire spike protein, and the dominant responses fell in regions 160-218 and 743-854. Only 5 to 7 AZD1222 recipients were SARS-CoV-2 seropositive at baseline, limiting conclusions about previously exposed vaccinees. Spike-specific TCR breadth and depth rose significantly after two AZD1222 doses compared with day 0 and with MenACWY recipients. The 56-69-year group was small, and its depth increase did not reach significance, likely because of low power. Participants were mostly white British, with more females than males. The authors suggested clonal diversity may have been underestimated. Because no samples from the day 14 peak response were available, repertoires could be characterized only after the peak T cell response. Nearly half of unique spike-specific TCRs reportedly recognized epitopes outside regions mutated in the B.1.351 and B.1.1.7 variants.

The CDR3 regions of human TCRbeta chains were analyzed by immunosequencing. The paper's data handling went like this. TCRs in the repertoires were compared against a reference library of SARS-CoV-2-specific TCRs that had been generated with the MIRA antigen-specificity platform. Breadth was defined as the fraction of unique TCRs that were SARS-CoV-2-associated. Depth was defined as the fraction of total T cells that were SARS-CoV-2-associated. Using the MIRA data, each spike-specific TCR was assigned both to the spike region to which the TCR was reactive and to a CD4 or CD8 class. Log10-transformed breadth and depth values were compared by one-way ANOVA with Sidak's multiple comparisons tests. TCRdb's version of the immuneACCESS table is confined to in-frame rearrangements and falls short of the full clone set. An unresolved V gene accounts for under half of the shortfall where checked; the remainder is of unknown origin. The V and J calls and clone size are taken from that table; D and trimming were inferred from the DNA. Across this sample there are over 140,000 clones, with roughly 92% seen only once. The ten largest make up about 4.8% of the sample.

Only one count was recorded for this clone. Its antigen has not been determined. No much larger clonotype is one base removed from it; base qualities were not supplied. The germline V gene specifies KGHSH as CDR1 and LQKENI as CDR2. Counted from cysteine to phenylalanine, this CDR3 has 14 amino acids. Left in the record is the CDR3 DNA by itself, 42 bases read in frame from the first base. Unmatched junction bases come to 6, with V trimmed by 6 bases and J by 4 bases. Read against the paper, the sample's time point label means: baseline before first vaccination. The vaccinee samples were drawn from two UK trials, COV001 and COV002, one of which was a single-blind randomized controlled phase 2/3 trial testing AZD1222 (ChAdOx1 nCoV-19) in healthy adults. For TCRbeta chain sequencing, PBMC samples from trial participants were taken at day 0 and at day 28 after the second dose.

The origin of this receptor is an adult in good health. The chain links TRBV18 with TRBJ2-7, and 10 junction bases match TRBD1. The specimen was peripheral blood, collected on day 0 of AZD1222 vaccination. The DNA is as follows: TGTGCCAGCTCGCCGGGACAGGGGAGGTACGAGCAGTACTTC. Translated, this is CASSPGQGRYEQYF.